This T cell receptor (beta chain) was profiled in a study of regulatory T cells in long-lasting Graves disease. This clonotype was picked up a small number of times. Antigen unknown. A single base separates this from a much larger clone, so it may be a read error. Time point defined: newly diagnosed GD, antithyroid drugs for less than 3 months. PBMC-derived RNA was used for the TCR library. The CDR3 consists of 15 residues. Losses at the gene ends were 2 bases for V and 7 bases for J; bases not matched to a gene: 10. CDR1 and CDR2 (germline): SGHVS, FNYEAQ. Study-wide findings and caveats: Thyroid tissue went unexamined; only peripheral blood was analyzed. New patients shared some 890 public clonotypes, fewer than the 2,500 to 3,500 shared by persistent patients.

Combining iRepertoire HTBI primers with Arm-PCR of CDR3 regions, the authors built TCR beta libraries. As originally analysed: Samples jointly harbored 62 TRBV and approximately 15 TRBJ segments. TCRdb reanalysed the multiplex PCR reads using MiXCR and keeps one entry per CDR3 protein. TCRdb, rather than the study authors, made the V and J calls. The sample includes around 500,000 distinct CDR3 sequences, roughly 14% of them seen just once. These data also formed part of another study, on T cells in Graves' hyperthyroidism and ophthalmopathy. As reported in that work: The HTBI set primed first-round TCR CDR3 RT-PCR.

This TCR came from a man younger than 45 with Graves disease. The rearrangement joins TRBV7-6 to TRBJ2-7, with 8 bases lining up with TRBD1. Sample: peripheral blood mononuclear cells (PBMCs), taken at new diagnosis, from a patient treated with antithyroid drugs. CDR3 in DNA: TGTGCCAGCAGCTTAAAGACAGGGGCCCACGGGGAGCAGTACTTC. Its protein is CASSLKTGAHGEQYF.